This is a list of T cell receptor beta chains from one sample in a study of CD8+ T cells in alopecia areata. The protocol was immunoSEQ multiplex PCR, while the TCRdb copy is restricted to in-frame clones and leaves out a portion. The profile shows roughly 200,000 clones, less than 70% of them singletons. Sample: CD8+ T cells sorted from blood, taken at week 24, from a patient treated with tofacitinib. Receptors originate from a human donor with alopecia areata. Both conserved end residues are part of each CDR3. The D gene is left open where the match is weak. Clone sizes are given selectively: once, few, many, or a class where the clone is expanded.

d_call: NA
j_call: TRBJ1-5
v_call: TRBV30
clone_size: NA
cdr3_aa: CAWSDSGHTNQPQHF
cdr3_nt: TGTGCCTGGAGCGACTCAGGGCATACAAATCAGCCCCAGCATTTT

d_call: TRBD1
j_call: TRBJ1-2
v_call: TRBV9
clone_size: NA
cdr3_aa: CASSVRDSGTGGYTF
cdr3_nt: TGTGCCAGCAGCGTAAGGGATTCAGGGACAGGGGGCTACACCTTC

d_call: NA
j_call: TRBJ2-2
v_call: TRBV7-3
clone_size: NA
cdr3_aa: CASSLNTGELFF
cdr3_nt: TGTGCCAGCAGCTTAAACACCGGGGAGCTGTTTTTT

d_call: NA
j_call: TRBJ1-1
v_call: TRBV7-9
clone_size: few
cdr3_aa: CASSSPEGGNTEAFF
cdr3_nt: TGTGCCAGCAGTTCCCCCGAAGGTGGGAACACTGAAGCTTTCTTT

d_call: NA
j_call: TRBJ1-5
v_call: TRBV4-3
clone_size: NA
cdr3_aa: CASSQVVSGEGSQPQHF
cdr3_nt: TGCGCCAGCAGCCAAGTAGTTTCAGGGGAGGGCAGTCAGCCCCAGCATTTT

d_call: TRBD1
j_call: TRBJ2-1
v_call: TRBV29-1
clone_size: NA
cdr3_aa: CSAGPTGGLYNEQFF
cdr3_nt: TGCAGCGCAGGCCCTACAGGGGGCTTATACAATGAGCAGTTCTTC

d_call: NA
j_call: TRBJ2-7
v_call: TRBV6-5
clone_size: few
cdr3_aa: CASSYADSYEQYF
cdr3_nt: TGTGCCAGCAGTTACGCCGACAGCTACGAGCAGTACTTC

d_call: NA
j_call: TRBJ2-6
v_call: TRBV30
clone_size: NA
cdr3_aa: CAWRLGSGANVLTF
cdr3_nt: TGTGCCTGGCGTCTTGGCTCTGGGGCCAACGTCCTGACTTTC

d_call: TRBD1
j_call: TRBJ2-1
v_call: TRBV9
clone_size: NA
cdr3_aa: CASSGTGGSYNEQFF
cdr3_nt: TGTGCCAGCAGTGGGACAGGCGGCTCCTACAATGAGCAGTTCTTC

d_call: NA
j_call: TRBJ1-6
v_call: TRBV30
clone_size: NA
cdr3_aa: CAWDSTGTSPLHF
cdr3_nt: TGTGCCTGGGACTCCACAGGGACTTCACCCCTCCACTTT

d_call: TRBD1
j_call: TRBJ2-7
v_call: TRBV7-9
clone_size: NA
cdr3_aa: CASSSGQGLNEQYF
cdr3_nt: TGTGCCAGCAGCTCGGGACAGGGTTTAAACGAGCAGTACTTC

d_call: TRBD2
j_call: TRBJ2-5
v_call: TRBV6-5
clone_size: NA
cdr3_aa: CASSLAGDQETQYF
cdr3_nt: TGTGCCAGCAGTCTAGCGGGGGATCAAGAGACCCAGTACTTC

d_call: TRBD1
j_call: TRBJ1-4
v_call: TRBV13
clone_size: NA
cdr3_aa: CASSSGDRGREKLFF
cdr3_nt: TGTGCCAGCAGCTCGGGGGACAGAGGTAGAGAAAAACTGTTTTTT

d_call: NA
j_call: TRBJ2-3
v_call: TRBV7-3
clone_size: few
cdr3_aa: CASSLSEYF
cdr3_nt: TGTGCCAGCAGCCTCTCAGAGTATTTT

d_call: NA
j_call: TRBJ1-5
v_call: TRBV7-8
clone_size: few
cdr3_aa: CASSLGLGRENQPQHF
cdr3_nt: TGTGCCAGCAGCTTAGGCCTAGGACGGGAGAATCAGCCCCAGCATTTT

d_call: TRBD1
j_call: TRBJ2-7
v_call: TRBV29-1
clone_size: NA
cdr3_aa: CSVRGQAREQYF
cdr3_nt: TGCAGCGTTCGAGGACAGGCCCGGGAGCAGTACTTC

d_call: TRBD1
j_call: TRBJ2-3
v_call: TRBV30
clone_size: NA
cdr3_aa: CAWDSGGRSTDTQYF
cdr3_nt: TGTGCCTGGGATTCAGGGGGACGTAGCACAGATACGCAGTATTTT

d_call: NA
j_call: TRBJ2-7
v_call: TRBV11-2
clone_size: NA
cdr3_aa: CASSLDPLYEQYF
cdr3_nt: TGTGCCAGCAGCTTAGACCCATTATACGAGCAGTACTTC

d_call: NA
j_call: TRBJ1-3
v_call: TRBV11-2
clone_size: few
cdr3_aa: CASTTGSFSGNTIYF
cdr3_nt: TGTGCCAGCACGACGGGGTCTTTCTCTGGAAACACCATATATTTT

d_call: TRBD2
j_call: TRBJ2-5
v_call: TRBV9
clone_size: few
cdr3_aa: CASSAEGSGEETQYF
cdr3_nt: TGTGCCAGCAGCGCCGAGGGTAGCGGGGAAGAGACCCAGTACTTC

d_call: NA
j_call: TRBJ1-1
v_call: TRBV5-6
clone_size: NA
cdr3_aa: CASIRGNTEAFF
cdr3_nt: TGTGCCAGCATAAGGGGTAACACTGAAGCTTTCTTT

d_call: TRBD1
j_call: TRBJ2-7
v_call: TRBV9
clone_size: few
cdr3_aa: CASSEGTGVSSYEQYF
cdr3_nt: TGTGCCAGCAGCGAGGGAACAGGGGTAAGCTCCTACGAGCAGTACTTC

d_call: TRBD1
j_call: TRBJ2-3
v_call: TRBV27
clone_size: few
cdr3_aa: CASSYQGAADTQYF
cdr3_nt: TGTGCCAGCAGTTACCAGGGGGCGGCAGATACGCAGTATTTT